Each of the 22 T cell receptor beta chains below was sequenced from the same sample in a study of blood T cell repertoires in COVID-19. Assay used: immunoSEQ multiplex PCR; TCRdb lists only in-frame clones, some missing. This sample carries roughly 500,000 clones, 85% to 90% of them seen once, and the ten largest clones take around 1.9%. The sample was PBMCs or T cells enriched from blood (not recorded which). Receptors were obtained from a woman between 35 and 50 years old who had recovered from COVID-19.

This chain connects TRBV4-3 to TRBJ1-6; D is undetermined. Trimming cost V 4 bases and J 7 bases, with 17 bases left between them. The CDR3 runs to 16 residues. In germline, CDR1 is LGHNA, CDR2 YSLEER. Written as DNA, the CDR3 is TGCGCCAGCAGCCTCGAGGGAGTTCCTTCGAATTCACCCCTCCACTTT. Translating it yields CASSLEGVPSNSPLHF.

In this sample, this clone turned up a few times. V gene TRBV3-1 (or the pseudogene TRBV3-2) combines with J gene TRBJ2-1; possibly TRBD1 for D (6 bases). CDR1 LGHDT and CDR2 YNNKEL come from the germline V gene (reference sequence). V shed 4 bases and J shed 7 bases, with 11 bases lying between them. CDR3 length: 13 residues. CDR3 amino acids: CASSLGRGNEQFF. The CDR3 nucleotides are TGTGCCAGCAGCCTAGGTAGGGGGAATGAGCAGTTCTTC.

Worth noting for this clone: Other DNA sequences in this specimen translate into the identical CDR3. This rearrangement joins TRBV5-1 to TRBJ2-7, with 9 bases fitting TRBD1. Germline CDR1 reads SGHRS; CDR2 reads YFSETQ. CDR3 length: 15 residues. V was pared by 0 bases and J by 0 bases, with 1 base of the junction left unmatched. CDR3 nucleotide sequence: TGCGCCAGCAGCTTGGGACAGGGGGGCTCCTACGAGCAGTACTTC. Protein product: CASSLGQGGSYEQYF.

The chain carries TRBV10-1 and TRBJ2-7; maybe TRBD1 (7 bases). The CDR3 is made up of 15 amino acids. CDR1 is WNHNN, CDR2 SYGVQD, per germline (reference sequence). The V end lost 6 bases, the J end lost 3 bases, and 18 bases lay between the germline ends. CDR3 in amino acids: CASRIQGGDYYEQYF. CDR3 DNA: TGCGCCAGCAGAATCCAGGGGGGCGACTACTACGAGCAGTACTTC.

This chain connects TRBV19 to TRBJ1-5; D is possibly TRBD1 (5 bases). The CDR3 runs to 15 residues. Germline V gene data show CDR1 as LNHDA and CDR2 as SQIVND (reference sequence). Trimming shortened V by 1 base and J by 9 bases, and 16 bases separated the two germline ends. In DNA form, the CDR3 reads TGTGCCAGTAGTATAGCTCGGGGGTGGAGGTGGCCCCAGCATTTT. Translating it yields CASSIARGWRWPQHF.

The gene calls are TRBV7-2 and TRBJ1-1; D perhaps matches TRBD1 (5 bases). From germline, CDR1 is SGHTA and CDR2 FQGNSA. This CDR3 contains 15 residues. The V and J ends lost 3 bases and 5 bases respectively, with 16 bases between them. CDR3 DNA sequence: TGTGCCAGCAGCTTTACGGGGGAGGTAGGGACTGAAGCTTTCTTT. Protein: CASSFTGEVGTEAFF.

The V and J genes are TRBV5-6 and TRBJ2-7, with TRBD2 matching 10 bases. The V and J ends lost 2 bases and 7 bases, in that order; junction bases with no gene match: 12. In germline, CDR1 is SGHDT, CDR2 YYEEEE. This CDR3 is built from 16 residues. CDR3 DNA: TGTGCCAGCAGCTTAGGCCCAGCGGGAGGGCCTAAAGAGCAGTACTTC. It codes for CASSLGPAGGPKEQYF.

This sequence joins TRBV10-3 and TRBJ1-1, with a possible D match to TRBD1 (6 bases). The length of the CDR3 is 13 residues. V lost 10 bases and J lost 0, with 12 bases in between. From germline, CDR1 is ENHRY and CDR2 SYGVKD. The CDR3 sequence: CATRGQMNTEAFF. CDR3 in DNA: TGTGCCACCCGGGGACAAATGAACACTGAAGCTTTCTTT.

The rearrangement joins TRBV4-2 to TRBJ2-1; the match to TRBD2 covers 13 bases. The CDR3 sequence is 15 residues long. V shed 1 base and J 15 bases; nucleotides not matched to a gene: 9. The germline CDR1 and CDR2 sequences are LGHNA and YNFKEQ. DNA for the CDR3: TGTGCCAGCAGCCAAGTGGGGACTAGCGGGAAAAGGGGGTTCTTC. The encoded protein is CASSQVGTSGKRGFF.

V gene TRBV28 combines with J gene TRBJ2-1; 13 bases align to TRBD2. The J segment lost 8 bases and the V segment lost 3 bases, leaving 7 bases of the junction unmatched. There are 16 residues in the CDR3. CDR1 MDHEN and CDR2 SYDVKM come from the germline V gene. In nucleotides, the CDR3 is TGTGCCAGCAGTTTTTGGACTAGCGGGAGAGGGCATGAGCAGTTCTTC. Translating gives CASSFWTSGRGHEQFF.

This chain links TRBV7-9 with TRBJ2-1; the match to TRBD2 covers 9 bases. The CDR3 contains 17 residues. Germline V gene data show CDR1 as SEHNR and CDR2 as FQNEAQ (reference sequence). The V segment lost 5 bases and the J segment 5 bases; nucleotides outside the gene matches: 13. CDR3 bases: TGTGCCAGCAGCCGAACCTTAGCGGGAGTCCGAGACAATGAGCAGTTCTTC. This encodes CASSRTLAGVRDNEQFF.

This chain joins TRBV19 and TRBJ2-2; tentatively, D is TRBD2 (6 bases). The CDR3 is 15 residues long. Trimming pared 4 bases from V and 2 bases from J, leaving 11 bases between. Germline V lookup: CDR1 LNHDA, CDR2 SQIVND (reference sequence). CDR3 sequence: CASSRLGFNTGELFF. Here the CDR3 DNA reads TGTGCCAGTAGTAGACTAGGGTTTAACACCGGGGAGCTGTTTTTT.

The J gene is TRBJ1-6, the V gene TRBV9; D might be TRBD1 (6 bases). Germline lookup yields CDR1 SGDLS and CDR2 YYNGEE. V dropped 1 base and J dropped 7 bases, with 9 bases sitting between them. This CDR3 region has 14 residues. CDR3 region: CASSVKGENSPLHF. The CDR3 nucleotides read TGTGCCAGCAGCGTAAAGGGGGAGAATTCACCCCTCCACTTT.

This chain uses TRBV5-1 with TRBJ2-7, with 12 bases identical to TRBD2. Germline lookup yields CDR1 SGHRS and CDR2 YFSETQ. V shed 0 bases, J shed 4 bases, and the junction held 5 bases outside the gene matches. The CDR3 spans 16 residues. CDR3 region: CASSLGRLAGDYEQYF. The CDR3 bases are TGCGCCAGCAGCTTGGGTAGACTAGCGGGAGATTACGAGCAGTACTTC.

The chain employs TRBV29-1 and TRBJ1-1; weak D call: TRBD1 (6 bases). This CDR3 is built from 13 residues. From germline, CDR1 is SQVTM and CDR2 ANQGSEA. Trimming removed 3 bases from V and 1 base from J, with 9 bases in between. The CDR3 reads CSVDNRENTEAFF. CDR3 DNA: TGCAGCGTTGACAACAGGGAGAACACTGAAGCTTTCTTT.

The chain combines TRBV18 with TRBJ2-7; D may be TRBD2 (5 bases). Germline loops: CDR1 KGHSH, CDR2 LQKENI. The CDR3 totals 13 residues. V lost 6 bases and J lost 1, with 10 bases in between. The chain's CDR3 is CASSPGISYEQYF. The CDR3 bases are TGTGCCAGCTCGCCCGGGATTTCCTACGAGCAGTACTTC.

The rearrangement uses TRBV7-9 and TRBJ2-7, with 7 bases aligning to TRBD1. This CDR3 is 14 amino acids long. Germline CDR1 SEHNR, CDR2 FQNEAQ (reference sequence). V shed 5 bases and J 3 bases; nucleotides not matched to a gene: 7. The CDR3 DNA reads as TGTGCCAGCAGCGAAACAGGGGTTGACTACGAGCAGTACTTC. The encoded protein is CASSETGVDYEQYF.

CDR3 DNA sequence: TGTGCCAGCAGCTACTACAGGGGGGAGGGCTACACCTTC. Translation gives CASSYYRGEGYTF. This chain links TRBV5-4 with TRBJ1-2; 8 bases align to TRBD1. The J segment lost 8 bases and the V segment lost 3 bases, leaving 6 bases of the junction unmatched. The CDR3 is made up of 13 amino acids. Per the germline V gene, CDR1 is SGHNT and CDR2 is YYREEE (reference sequence).

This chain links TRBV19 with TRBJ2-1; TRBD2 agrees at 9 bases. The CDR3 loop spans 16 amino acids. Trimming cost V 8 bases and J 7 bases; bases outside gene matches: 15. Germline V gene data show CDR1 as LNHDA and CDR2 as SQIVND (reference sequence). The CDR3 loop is CASVPAGGTILNEQFF. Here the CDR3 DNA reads TGTGCCAGTGTCCCAGCGGGAGGTACAATTCTGAATGAGCAGTTCTTC.

CDR3 protein: CASSLGQLGAGNTIYF. CDR3 in DNA: TGCGCCAGCAGCTTGGGACAGTTAGGGGCTGGAAACACCATATATTTT. The chain combines TRBV5-1 with TRBJ1-3, with a possible D match to TRBD1 (5 bases). CDR1 SGHRS and CDR2 YFSETQ come from the germline V gene. The CDR3 totals 16 residues. Trimming took off 0 bases at V and 2 bases at J, with 12 bases between the two ends. Full variable domain (remainder filled in from reference TRBV5-1 and TRBJ1-3): KAGVTQTPRYLIKTRGQQVTLSCSPISGHRSVSWYQQTPGQGLQFLFEYFSETQRNKGNFPGRFSGRQFSNSRSEMNVSTLELGDSALYLCASSLGQLGAGNTIYFGEGSWLTVV.

The CDR3 here is CASSLAWGRDTDTQYF. The CDR3, as DNA: TGTGCCAGCAGCTTGGCCTGGGGCAGGGACACAGATACGCAGTATTTT. This rearrangement joins TRBV5-4 to TRBJ2-3; D may be TRBD1 (5 bases). The CDR3 loop spans 16 amino acids. The V gene's germline CDR1 is SGHNT and CDR2 YYREEE (reference sequence). The germline V and J ends were trimmed by 0 bases and 2 bases, with 13 bases remaining between them.

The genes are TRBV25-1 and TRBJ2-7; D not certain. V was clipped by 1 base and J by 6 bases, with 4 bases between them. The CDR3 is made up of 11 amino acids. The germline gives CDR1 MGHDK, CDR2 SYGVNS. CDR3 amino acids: CASSEFREQYF. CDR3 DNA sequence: TGTGCCAGCAGTGAATTTCGCGAGCAGTACTTC.